Detailed here is one T cell receptor (beta chain). This clonotype was observed a few times. The antigen this receptor binds is unknown. Per-nucleotide qualities are absent, and no much larger clonotype sits a single base away. Explained via the paper, the time point label denotes: patch test 2, 6 weeks after DPC sensitization. The sample's treatment or condition label, in plain terms: therapeutic diphenylcyclopropenone sensitization with weekly scalp DPC. At each patch-test visit, blood was drawn before the patch test was applied. To be eligible, patients had to be aged 18 to 70, diagnosed with alopecia and judged suitable for DPC therapy, while pregnant patients were excluded. Total RNA was extracted from unfractionated whole blood collected in Tempus Blood RNA tubes. The data originate from a study of human T cells and chemical hapten exposure (dated by TCRdb to the early 2020s). As for the study more broadly: For sensitization, 2% DPC in acetone was applied to a 2 cm by 2 cm area of upper inner arm skin. Weekly therapeutic DPC doses were additionally applied to the scalp of patients throughout the roughly 23-week study period. Patch tests used Finn chambers with 0.01% DPC on the upper back, scored after 6 days by International Contact Dermatitis Research Group standards. The patient cohort, mostly female, included alopecia areata with under or over 50% scalp involvement, alopecia totalis and alopecia universalis. Libraries were combined into a pool for sequencing, and differences in TCR yield between samples came mainly from small differences in library volumes within the pool. In alopecia patients, the study followed how the peripheral blood TCR repertoire changed in vivo over primary and secondary sensitization to diphenylcyclopropenone (DPC), a hapten. Blood samples were taken from patients before sensitization (week 0) and at 2, 6 and about 24 weeks after DPC sensitization. For TCR sequencing, blood came from over 25 alopecia patients at anywhere from one to four time points (pre-sensitization, 2, 6 and 24 weeks).

Study-level results and caveats: Because every patient had alopecia, a presumed autoimmune disease, the patients' immune response might differ from that of healthy individuals. DPC sensitization did not change the number of TCRs with a frequency above 1 in 1000, and there was no evidence of changes in global repertoire structure. Compared with pre-sensitization or healthy control sets, expanded TCRs formed significantly more large CDR3 similarity clusters, which is consistent with antigen-driven responses. Repeated subsampling changed both the strength of the expansion versus patch-test correlation and the threshold at which the correlation became significant. Patch test score was positively correlated with the number of PT1 expanded TCRs, with significance at thresholds 8, 16 and 32 but not at 4.

Based on the germline V gene, the CDR1 and CDR2 sequences are SGHRS and YFSETQ. The cysteine opens and the phenylalanine closes a CDR3 of 13 amino acids. Kept here is only the CDR3 DNA, which spans 39 bases and is read in frame from base 1. Trimming at the junction amounts to 0 bases on V and 6 bases on J, and the germline ends lie 6 bases apart. Libraries were made using RACE. Sequencing was carried out with a NextSeq 500. During library preparation, unique molecular identifiers were attached to individual cDNA molecules so that TCRs could be counted in a quantitative, reproducible way. From each blood RNA sample, both TCR alpha and TCR beta chains were sequenced. The study's own analysis went as follows. Samples had a median of roughly 91,000 TCRs, with a range from roughly 20,000 to 690,600. V, J and CDR3 annotation of the TCR reads was performed with the Decombinator software suite. To make PS versus PT1 abundance plots, every sample was subsampled to the same number of TCRs (28,000). Expanded TCRs were defined as absent before sensitization and observed at least eight times at the 2-week time point. TCRdb reanalyzed the raw reads on its own, using fastp at Q25 for trimming and MiXCR for clone calling, and kept in-frame beta chains. Each entry is one CDR3 protein sequence, shown with its most common DNA and genes. TCRdb's processing, not the authors' own work, is the source of the V and J calls. This sample comprises about 70,000 distinct CDR3 sequences, over 6.5% of them detected only once. The top ten clones comprise roughly 3% of the sample.

The sequence joins TRBV5-1 to TRBJ2-2; no D gene call is confident. Specimen: whole blood, collected in connection with sensitization to the hapten diphenylcyclopropenone (DPC). The sequence derives from a woman in her forties or fifties with alopecia areata. Some clones in this sample may be carry-over from other donors' samples. In nucleotides, the sequence is TGCGCCAGCAGCTTGGAAGGGTCCGGGGAGCTGTTTTTT. This codes for CASSLEGSGELFF.